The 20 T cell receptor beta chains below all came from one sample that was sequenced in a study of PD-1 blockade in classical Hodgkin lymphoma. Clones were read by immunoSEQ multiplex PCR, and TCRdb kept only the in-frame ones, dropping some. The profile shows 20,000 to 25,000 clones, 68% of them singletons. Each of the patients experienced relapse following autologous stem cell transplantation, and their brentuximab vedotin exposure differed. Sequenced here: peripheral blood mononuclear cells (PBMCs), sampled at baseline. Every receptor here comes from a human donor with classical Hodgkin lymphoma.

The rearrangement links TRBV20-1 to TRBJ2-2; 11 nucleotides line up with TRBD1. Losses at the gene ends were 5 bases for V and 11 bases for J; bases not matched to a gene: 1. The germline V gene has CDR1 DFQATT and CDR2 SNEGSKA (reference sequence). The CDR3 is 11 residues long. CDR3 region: CSAWTGGELFF. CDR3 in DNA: TGCAGTGCTTGGACAGGGGGCGAGCTGTTTTTT.

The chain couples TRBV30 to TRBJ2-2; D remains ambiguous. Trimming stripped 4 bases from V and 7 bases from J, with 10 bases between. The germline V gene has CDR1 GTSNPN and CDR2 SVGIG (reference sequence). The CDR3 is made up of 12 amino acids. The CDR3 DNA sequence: TGTGCCTGGACGGAGTCTCGCGGGGAGCTGTTTTTT. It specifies CAWTESRGELFF. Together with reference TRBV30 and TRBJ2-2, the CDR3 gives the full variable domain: SQTIHQWPATLVQPVGSPLSLECTVEGTSNPNLYWYRQAAGRGLQLLFYSVGIGQISSEVPQNLSASRPQDRQFILSSKKLLLSDSGFYLCAWTESRGELFFGEGSRLTVL.

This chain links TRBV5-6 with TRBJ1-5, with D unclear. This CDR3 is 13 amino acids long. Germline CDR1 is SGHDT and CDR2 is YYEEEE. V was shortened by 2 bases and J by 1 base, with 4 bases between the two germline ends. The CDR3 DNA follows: TGTGCCAGCAGCTTCGGCAGCAATCAGCCCCAGCATTTT. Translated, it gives CASSFGSNQPQHF. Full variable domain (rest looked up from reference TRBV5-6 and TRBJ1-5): DAGVTQSPTHLIKTRGQQVTLRCSPKSGHDTVSWYQQALGQGPQFIFQYYEEEERQRGNFPDRFSGHQFPNYSSELNVNALLLGDSALYLCASSFGSNQPQHFGDGTRLSIL.

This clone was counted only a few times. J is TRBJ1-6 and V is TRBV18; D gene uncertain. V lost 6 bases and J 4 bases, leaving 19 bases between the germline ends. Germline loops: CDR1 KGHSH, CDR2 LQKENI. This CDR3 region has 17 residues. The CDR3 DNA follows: TGTGCCAGCTCCCAGGTCTCCGGACCACAATATAATTCACCCCTCCACTTT. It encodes CASSQVSGPQYNSPLHF.

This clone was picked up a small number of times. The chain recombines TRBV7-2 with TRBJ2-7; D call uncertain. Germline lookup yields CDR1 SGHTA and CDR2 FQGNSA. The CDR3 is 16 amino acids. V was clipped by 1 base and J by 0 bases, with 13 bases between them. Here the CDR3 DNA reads TGTGCCAGCAGCTTAGAGGTTGGGGTCGGCTCCTACGAGCAGTACTTC. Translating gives CASSLEVGVGSYEQYF.

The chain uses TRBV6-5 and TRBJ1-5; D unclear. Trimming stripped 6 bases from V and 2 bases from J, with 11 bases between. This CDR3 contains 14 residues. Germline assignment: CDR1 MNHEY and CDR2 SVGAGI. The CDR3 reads CASSPTARNQPQHF. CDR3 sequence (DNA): TGTGCCAGCAGCCCAACAGCGCGCAATCAGCCCCAGCATTTT.

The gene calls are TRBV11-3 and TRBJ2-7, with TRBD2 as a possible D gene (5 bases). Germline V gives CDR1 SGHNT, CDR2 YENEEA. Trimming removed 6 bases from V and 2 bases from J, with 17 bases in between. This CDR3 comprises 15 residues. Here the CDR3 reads CASRPGSARAYEQYF. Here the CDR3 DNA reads TGTGCCAGCAGACCTGGGAGCGCCCGGGCCTACGAGCAGTACTTC.

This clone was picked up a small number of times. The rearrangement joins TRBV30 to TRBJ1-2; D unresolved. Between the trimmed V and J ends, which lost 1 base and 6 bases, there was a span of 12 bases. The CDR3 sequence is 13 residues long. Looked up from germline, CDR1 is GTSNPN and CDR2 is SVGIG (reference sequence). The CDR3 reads CAWSGRTENGYTF. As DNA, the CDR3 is TGTGCCTGGAGTGGCCGGACTGAGAATGGCTACACCTTC.

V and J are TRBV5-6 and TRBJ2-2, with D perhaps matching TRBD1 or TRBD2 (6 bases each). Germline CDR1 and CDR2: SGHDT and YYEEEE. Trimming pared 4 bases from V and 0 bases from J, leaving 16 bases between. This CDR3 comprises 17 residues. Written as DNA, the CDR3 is TGTGCCAGCAGCCCCGGGGGCCCGACCACGAACACCGGGGAGCTGTTTTTT. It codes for CASSPGGPTTNTGELFF.

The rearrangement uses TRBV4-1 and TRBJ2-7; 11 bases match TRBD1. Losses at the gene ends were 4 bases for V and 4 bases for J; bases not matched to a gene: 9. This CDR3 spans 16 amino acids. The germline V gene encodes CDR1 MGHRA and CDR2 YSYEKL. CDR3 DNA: TGCGCCAGCAGCCGGCATTGGGGACAGGGGGGTTACGAGCAGTACTTC. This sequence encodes CASSRHWGQGGYEQYF.

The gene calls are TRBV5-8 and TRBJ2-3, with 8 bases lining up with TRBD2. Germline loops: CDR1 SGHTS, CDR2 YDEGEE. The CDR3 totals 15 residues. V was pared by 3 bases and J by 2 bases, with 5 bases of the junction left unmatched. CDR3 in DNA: TGTGCCAGCAGCTGGAAGCGGGGGAACACAGATACGCAGTATTTT. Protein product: CASSWKRGNTDTQYF.

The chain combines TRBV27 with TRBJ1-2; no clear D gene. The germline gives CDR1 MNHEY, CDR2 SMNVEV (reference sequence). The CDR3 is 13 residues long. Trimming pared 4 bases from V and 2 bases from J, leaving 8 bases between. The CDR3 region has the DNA TGTGCCAGCAGTTCAGACATCAACTATGGCTACACCTTC. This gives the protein CASSSDINYGYTF.

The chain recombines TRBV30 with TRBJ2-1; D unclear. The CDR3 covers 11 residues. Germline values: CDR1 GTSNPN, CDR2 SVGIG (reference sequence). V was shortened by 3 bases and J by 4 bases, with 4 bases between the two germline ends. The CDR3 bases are TGTGCCTGGAGGCAATACAATGAGCAGTTCTTC. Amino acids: CAWRQYNEQFF.

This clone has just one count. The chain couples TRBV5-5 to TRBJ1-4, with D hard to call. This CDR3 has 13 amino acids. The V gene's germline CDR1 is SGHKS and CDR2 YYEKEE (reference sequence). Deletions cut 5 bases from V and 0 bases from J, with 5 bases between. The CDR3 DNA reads TGTGCCAGCAGTCTTACAACTAATGAAAAACTGTTTTTT. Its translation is CASSLTTNEKLFF.

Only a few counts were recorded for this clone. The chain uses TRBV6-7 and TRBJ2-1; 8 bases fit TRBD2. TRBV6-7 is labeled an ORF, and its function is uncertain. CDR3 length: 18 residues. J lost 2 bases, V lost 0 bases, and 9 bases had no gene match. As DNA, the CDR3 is TGTGCCAGCAGTTACTCGGAGGGCGGGAGGCCAGCCTACAATGAGCAGTTCTTC. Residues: CASSYSEGGRPAYNEQFF.

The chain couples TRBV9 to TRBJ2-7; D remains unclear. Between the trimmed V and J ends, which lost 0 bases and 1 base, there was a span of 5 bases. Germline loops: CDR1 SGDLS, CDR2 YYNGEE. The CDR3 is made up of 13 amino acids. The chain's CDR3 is CASSVAVSYEQYF. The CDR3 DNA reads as TGTGCCAGCAGCGTAGCGGTTTCCTACGAGCAGTACTTC.

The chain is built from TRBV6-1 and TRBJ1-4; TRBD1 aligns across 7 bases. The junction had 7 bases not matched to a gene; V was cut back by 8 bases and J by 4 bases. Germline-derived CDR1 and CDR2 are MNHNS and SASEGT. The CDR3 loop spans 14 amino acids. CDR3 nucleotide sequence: TGTGCCAGCTTAGGGGGCGCCGGTAATGAAAAACTGTTTTTT. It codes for CASLGGAGNEKLFF.

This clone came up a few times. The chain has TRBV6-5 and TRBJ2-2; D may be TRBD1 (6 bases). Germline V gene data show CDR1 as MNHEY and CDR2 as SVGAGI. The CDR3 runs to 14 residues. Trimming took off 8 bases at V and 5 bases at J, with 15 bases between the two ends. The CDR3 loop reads CASRTGQITGELFF. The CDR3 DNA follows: TGTGCCAGCCGCACAGGACAGATTACCGGGGAGCTGTTTTTT.

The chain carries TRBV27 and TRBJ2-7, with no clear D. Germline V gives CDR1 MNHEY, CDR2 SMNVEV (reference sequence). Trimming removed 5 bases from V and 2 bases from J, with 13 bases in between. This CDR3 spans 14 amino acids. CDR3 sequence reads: CASSRETIPYEQYF. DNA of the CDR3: TGTGCCAGCAGTCGAGAGACAATACCCTACGAGCAGTACTTC.

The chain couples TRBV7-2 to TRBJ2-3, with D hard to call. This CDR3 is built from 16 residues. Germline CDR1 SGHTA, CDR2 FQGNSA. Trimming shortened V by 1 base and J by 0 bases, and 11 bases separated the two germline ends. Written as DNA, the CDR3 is TGTGCCAGCAGCTTAGAAGGCGGCATCAGCACAGATACGCAGTATTTT. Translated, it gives CASSLEGGISTDTQYF.